A single sample gave rise to the 4 T cell receptor beta chains below, sequenced in a study of T-cell reconstitution after alpha-beta-depleted transplantation in children. Unique molecular identifiers were incorporated when the TCRbeta library was constructed. From the PCR reads, TCRdb called clonotypes with MiXCR, one entry per CDR3 protein. The profile shows about 980,000 distinct CDR3 sequences, about 29% of them singletons. This sample comprised PBMCs, mostly from graft donor cells, obtained 360 days after TCRalphabeta/CD19-depleted stem cell transplant. These receptor sequences come from a boy under three years old who had a stem cell transplant for SCID, so the T cells may come from the graft donor.

CDR3 bases: TGCAGCGTTACGGGCAGGGACCACGAGCAGTACTTC. Amino acids: CSVTGRDHEQYF. The chain uses TRBV29-1 and TRBJ2-7, with D perhaps given as TRBD1 or TRBD2 (5 bases each). CDR1 SQVTM and CDR2 ANQGSEA come from the germline V gene. This CDR3 is built from 12 residues. Trimming cost V 5 bases and J 5 bases, with 13 bases left between them.

J is TRBJ2-7 and V is TRBV6-1, with TRBD1 matching over 8 bases. Germline V CDR1 and CDR2: MNHNS, SASEGT. J gave up 1 base and V 5 bases, and 13 bases lay outside the gene matches. The CDR3 runs 17 residues. CDR3 nucleotides: TGTGCCAGCAGTCGTCCCCTTTCCGGACAGGGATCCTACGAGCAGTACTTC. Translating it yields CASSRPLSGQGSYEQYF.

This clonotype was seen more than once but under ten times. CDR3 nucleotides: TGCAGCGTTGAAGATTGGGGCGGGAGCTCCTACAATGAGCAGTTCTTC. The encoded protein is CSVEDWGGSSYNEQFF. The chain couples TRBV29-1 to TRBJ2-1, with 7 bases aligning to TRBD2. In germline, CDR1 is SQVTM, CDR2 ANQGSEA. The V gene end was trimmed by 0 bases and the J gene end by 0 bases; junction bases not matched to a gene: 5. The CDR3 is made up of 16 amino acids.

This clonotype occurred a few times. This rearrangement joins TRBV7-2 to TRBJ2-3; weak D call: TRBD2 (7 bases). The ends were cut back, 1 base at V and 5 bases at J, with 13 bases in the middle. CDR1 is SGHTA, CDR2 FQGNSA, per germline. The CDR3 spans 15 residues. This CDR3 reads CASSLGGGRGDTQYF. The CDR3 bases are TGTGCCAGCAGCTTAGGGGGGGGCCGGGGAGATACGCAGTATTTT.